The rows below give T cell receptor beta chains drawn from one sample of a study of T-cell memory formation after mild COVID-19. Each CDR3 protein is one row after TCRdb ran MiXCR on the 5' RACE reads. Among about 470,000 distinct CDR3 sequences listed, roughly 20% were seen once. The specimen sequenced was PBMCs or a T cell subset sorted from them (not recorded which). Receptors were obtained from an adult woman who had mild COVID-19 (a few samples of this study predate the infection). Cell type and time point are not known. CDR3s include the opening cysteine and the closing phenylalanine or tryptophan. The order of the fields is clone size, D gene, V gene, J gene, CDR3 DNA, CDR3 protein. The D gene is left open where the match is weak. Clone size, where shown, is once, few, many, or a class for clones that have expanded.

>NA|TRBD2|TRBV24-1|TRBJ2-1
TGTGCCACCAGTGCGGCTAGCGGGACGTACAATGAGCAGTTCTTC
CATSAASGTYNEQFF
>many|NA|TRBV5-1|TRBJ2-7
TGCGCCAGCAGATCGGAGACTTCCTACGAGCAGTACTTC
CASRSETSYEQYF
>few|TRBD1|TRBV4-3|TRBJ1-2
TGCGCCAGCAGCCAAGAAGGCAGGGGGCATGGCTACACCTTC
CASSQEGRGHGYTF
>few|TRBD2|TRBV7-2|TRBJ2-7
TGTGCCAGCAGCTTAGGAGGGACACCGACTAGCGGGATTTCCTACGAGCAGTACTTC
CASSLGGTPTSGISYEQYF
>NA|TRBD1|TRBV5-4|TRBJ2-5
TGTGCCAGCAGCTTGGGTGGACAGGGGGCGGAGACCCAGTACTTC
CASSLGGQGAETQYF
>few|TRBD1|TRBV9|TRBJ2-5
TGTGCCAGCAGCGACCCGACAGGGGGAGAGACCCAGTACTTC
CASSDPTGGETQYF
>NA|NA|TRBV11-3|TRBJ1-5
TGTGCCAGCAGCTTGGGGGTCCGGCAGCCCCAGCATTTT
CASSLGVRQPQHF
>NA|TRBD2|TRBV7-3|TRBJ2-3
TGTGCCAGCAGCTCGGGCTTTAGCGGGAGATACTCCAGCACAGATACGCAGTATTTT
CASSSGFSGRYSSTDTQYF
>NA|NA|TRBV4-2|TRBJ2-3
TGTGCCAGCAGCCCAAGTGAATATGTTCGAGACTACCTCACAGATACGCAGTATTTT
CASSPSEYVRDYLTDTQYF
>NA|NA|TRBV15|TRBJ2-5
TGTGCCACCAGCATTGGCCCCTGGGAGACCCAGTACTTC
CATSIGPWETQYF
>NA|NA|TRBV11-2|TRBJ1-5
TGTGCCAGCAGCTTAGAGCCACTTAAGCCCCAGCATTTT
CASSLEPLKPQHF
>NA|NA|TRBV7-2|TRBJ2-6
TGTGCCAGCAGCTTATCTTGGAGCTCTGGGGCCAACGTCCTGACTTTC
CASSLSWSSGANVLTF
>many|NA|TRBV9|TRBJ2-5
TGTGCCAGCAGCGTCGGCACTTTAGGGGAGACCCAGTACTTC
CASSVGTLGETQYF
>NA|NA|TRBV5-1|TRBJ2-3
TGCGCCAGCAGCCCTTCGGCTAGCTCCACAGATACGCAGTATTTT
CASSPSASSTDTQYF
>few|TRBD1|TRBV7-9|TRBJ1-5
TGTGCCAGCAGCTCCTCGACAGGGGGCTTGAGCCAGCCCCAGCATTTT
CASSSSTGGLSQPQHF
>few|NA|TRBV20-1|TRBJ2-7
TGCAGTGCTACCCTTTACGGGCCTTCCTACGAGCAGTACTTC
CSATLYGPSYEQYF
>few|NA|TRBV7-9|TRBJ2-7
TGTGCCAGCAGCTTAACTTCTTACTCCTACGAGCAGTACTTC
CASSLTSYSYEQYF
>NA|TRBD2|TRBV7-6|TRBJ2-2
TGTGCCAGCAGCTCAGGGACTAGCGGAGCGAACACCGGGGAGCTGTTTTTT
CASSSGTSGANTGELFF
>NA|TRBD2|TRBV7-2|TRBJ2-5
TGTGCCAGCAGCTTAGGGTGGCGGGGGGGTGAGACCCAGTACTTC
CASSLGWRGGETQYF
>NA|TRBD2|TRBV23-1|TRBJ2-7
TGCGCCAGCAGTCAATCGTGGAGCGCCCATGGGGGGGACGAGCAGTACTTC
CASSQSWSAHGGDEQYF
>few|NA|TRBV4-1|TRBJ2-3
TGCGCCAGCAGCCAAGTTTGGTCGGGGGGGGACAGTCGAAGCACAGATACGCAGTATTTT
CASSQVWSGGDSRSTDTQYF
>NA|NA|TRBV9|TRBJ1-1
TGTGCCAGCAGCGTAGATGGCAGGAGATTAGGGAACACTGAAGCTTTCTTT
CASSVDGRRLGNTEAFF
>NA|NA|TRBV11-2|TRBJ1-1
TGTGCCAGCAGCTTACTTTCAGGCTCAACTGAAGCTTTCTTT
CASSLLSGSTEAFF
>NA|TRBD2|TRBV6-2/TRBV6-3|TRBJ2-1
TGTGCCAGCAGCCGAGGTGTAGGGACTAGCGGTTACAATGAGCAGTTCTTC
CASSRGVGTSGYNEQFF
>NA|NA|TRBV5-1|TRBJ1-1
TGCGCCAGCAGCCGGACACGCAGGGGTGTCGACACTGAAGCTTTCTTT
CASSRTRRGVDTEAFF
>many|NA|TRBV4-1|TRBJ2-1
TGCGCCAGCAGCCAAGATTCCTTGAGGGGCTACAATGAGCAGTTCTTC
CASSQDSLRGYNEQFF
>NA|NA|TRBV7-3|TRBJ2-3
TGTGCCAGCAGCCCCTTTACCACAGATACGCAGTATTTT
CASSPFTTDTQYF
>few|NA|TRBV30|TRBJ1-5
TGTGCCTGGAGTCGGGGGATAGGGGGACAGCCCCAGCATTTT
CAWSRGIGGQPQHF
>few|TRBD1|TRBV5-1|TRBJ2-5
TGCGCCAGCAGCTTGGATATCCGGGACAGGGTCATTAAGACCCAGTACTTC
CASSLDIRDRVIKTQYF
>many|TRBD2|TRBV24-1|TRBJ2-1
TGTGCCACCAGTGATTCTACTAGCGGGTACAATGAGCAGTTCTTC
CATSDSTSGYNEQFF
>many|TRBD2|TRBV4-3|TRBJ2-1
TGCGCCAGCAGCCAAGACACGGCTAGCGGGCGACGCTCCTACAATGAGCAGTTCTTC
CASSQDTASGRRSYNEQFF
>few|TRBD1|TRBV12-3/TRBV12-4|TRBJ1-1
TGTGCCAGCAGTTCACCGGGACAGTCGAACACTGAAGCTTTCTTT
CASSSPGQSNTEAFF
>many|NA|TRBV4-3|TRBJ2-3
TGCGCCAGCAGCCAAGAGGGGCAGGGAGGCTCGCAGTATTTT
CASSQEGQGGSQYF
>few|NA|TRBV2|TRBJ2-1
TGTGCCAGCAGCCTCCGGGCCAACAATGAGCAGTTCTTC
CASSLRANNEQFF
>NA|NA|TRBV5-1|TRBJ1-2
TGCGCCAGCAGCTTGTACGAGGGTGGCTATGGCTACACCTTC
CASSLYEGGYGYTF
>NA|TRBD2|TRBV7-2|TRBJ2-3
TGTGCCAGCAGCCGGACTAGCGGGAGGGCCGGAGATACGCAGTATTTT
CASSRTSGRAGDTQYF
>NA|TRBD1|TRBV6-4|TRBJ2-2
TGTGCCAGCAGCCCCGGGACAGGGGCCGTGTACGGGGAGCTGTTTTTT
CASSPGTGAVYGELFF
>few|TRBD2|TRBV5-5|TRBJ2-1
TGTGCCAGCAGCCGCACACCCAGACTAGCGGGAAACAATGAGCAGTTCTTC
CASSRTPRLAGNNEQFF
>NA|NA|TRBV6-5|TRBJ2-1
TGTGCCAGCAGTTACTCAAGCCCGGGACGGAGCTCCTACAATGAGCAGTTCTTC
CASSYSSPGRSSYNEQFF
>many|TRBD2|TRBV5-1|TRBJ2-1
TGCGCCAGCAGCTTGGTGGCTAGCGGCAATGAGCAGTTCTTC
CASSLVASGNEQFF
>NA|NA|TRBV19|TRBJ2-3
TGTGCCAGTAGTATGAGCACAGATACGCAGTATTTT
CASSMSTDTQYF
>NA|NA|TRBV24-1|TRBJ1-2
TGTGCCACCAGTGAAAATGCTCCTAACTATGGCTACACCTTC
CATSENAPNYGYTF
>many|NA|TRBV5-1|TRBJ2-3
TGCGCCAGCAGTATAGGCACAGATACGCAGTATTTT
CASSIGTDTQYF
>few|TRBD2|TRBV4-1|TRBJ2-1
TGCGCCAGCAGCCAAGCACGAGCGGGAGACAATGAGCAGTTCTTC
CASSQARAGDNEQFF
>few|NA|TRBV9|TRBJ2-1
TGTGCCAGCAGCGTAGTTGGGCAGGGAGTCTACAATGAGCAGTTCTTC
CASSVVGQGVYNEQFF